This TCR beta chain stems from a study of CD8 T cells in ankylosing spondylitis. Points on this clonotype: The antigen is not known.

The CDR3 is 14 residues long. V shed 8 bases and J shed 4 bases, with 18 bases lying between them. CDR1 and CDR2 from the germline V gene are ENHRY and SYGVKD. Each CDR3 protein gets one entry after TCRdb re-called the 5' RACE reads with MiXCR. This sample yields 340,000 or so distinct CDR3 sequences, of which roughly 14% are seen a single time; 1.1% belongs to the top ten. Study-wide results and limits: CD8+ by phenotype, disease-linked clones were relatively rare in peripheral blood. Matched ankylosing spondylitis synovial fluid reportedly contained a significantly enriched population of disease-linked clones. Blood of patients with ankylosing spondylitis appeared to be characterized by a TCR beta motif of seven or eight highly homologous variants.

The chain links TRBV10-3 to TRBJ2-7; the D gene is possibly TRBD2 (5 bases). The sequenced sample consisted of blood, either unsorted or a sorted T cell fraction (not recorded which). The sequence was obtained from a male donor with ankylosing spondylitis or in good health (not recorded which). For the CDR3, the DNA is TGTGCCATCGGGCAGACTAAAGGAGGTTACGAGCAGTACTTC. Protein product: CAIGQTKGGYEQYF.